This entry lists 5 T cell receptor beta chains sequenced from one sample in a study of shared clonotypes between healthy human individuals. In the naive CD8 group, cells lacked CD45RO and were positively selected for CCR7, so terminally differentiated effector memory CD45RA+ cells were left out. Assay: immunoSEQ multiplex PCR; the TCRdb copy retains only in-frame clones and omits some. The sample includes about 590,000 clones, roughly 96% seen only once; the top ten take over 0.09%. The sequenced sample consisted of naive CD8+ T cells sorted from blood. The receptors stem from a woman aged 25 to 39 in good health.

The CDR3 sequence is CASSLGLNDEQFF. DNA of the CDR3: TGTGCCAGCAGCTTAGGACTCAACGATGAGCAGTTCTTC. The chain recombines TRBV7-6 with TRBJ2-1, with D hard to call. This CDR3 region has 13 residues. In germline, CDR1 is SGHVS, CDR2 FNYEAQ. V gave up 1 base and J gave up 8 bases, with 9 bases separating them. The full variable domain, with the rest looked up from reference TRBV7-6 and TRBJ2-1, is GAGVSQSPRYKVTKRGQDVALRCDPISGHVSLYWYRQALGQGPEFLTYFNYEAQQDKSGLPNDRFSAERPEGSISTLTIQRTEQRDSAMYRCASSLGLNDEQFFGPGTRLTVL.

The chain links TRBV9 to TRBJ1-1; D not resolved. There are 14 residues in the CDR3. Germline V gives CDR1 SGDLS, CDR2 YYNGEE. V dropped 0 bases and J dropped 0 bases, with 6 bases sitting between them. CDR3 sequence (DNA): TGTGCCAGCAGCGTAGCAGGTCTGAACACTGAAGCTTTCTTT. This sequence encodes CASSVAGLNTEAFF.

This clone showed up just a few times. The genes are TRBV7-9 and TRBJ1-1, with D unclear. V was clipped by 4 bases and J by 7 bases, with 10 bases between them. The germline gives CDR1 SEHNR, CDR2 FQNEAQ (reference sequence). The CDR3 covers 12 residues. In nucleotides, the CDR3 is TGTGCCAGCAGCTCAAGTAAGCGTGAAGCTTTCTTT. Its translation: CASSSSKREAFF.

V gene TRBV10-2 combines with J gene TRBJ1-4; D is ambiguous. Trimming took off 8 bases at V and 7 bases at J, with 8 bases between the two ends. Per the germline V gene, CDR1 is WSHSY and CDR2 is SAAADI. The CDR3 spans 11 residues. CDR3 protein: CASLEGEKLFF. The CDR3 DNA sequence: TGCGCCAGCTTGGAGGGTGAAAAACTGTTTTTT.

This chain links TRBV27 with TRBJ2-1, with D perhaps TRBD2 (6 bases). CDR1 is MNHEY, CDR2 SMNVEV, per germline (reference sequence). CDR3 length equals 14 residues. With 8 bases removed from V and 7 bases from J, the gap between germline ends came to 18 bases. CDR3 sequence: CASSLGIGGNEQFF. In nucleotides, the CDR3 is TGTGCCAGCTCTTTAGGGATTGGGGGGAATGAGCAGTTCTTC.